One sample yielded the 17 T cell receptor beta chains listed below, sequenced in a study of Ad26.COV2.S vaccination and SARS-CoV-2 variants. Treatment here: over 15 received Ad26.COV2.S at low or high dose, single or two shots; 5 received placebo; per-sample allocation not given. The investigators took samples on day 63 after the first vaccine or placebo injection. Method: immunoSEQ multiplex PCR; TCRdb's copy keeps in-frame clones and lacks some. The sample has 350,000 to 550,000 clones; roughly nine tenths are singletons. This sample comprised peripheral blood, obtained in a trial of Ad26.COV2.S vaccine versus placebo. These receptors came from a person aged 18-65 years who received the Ad26.COV2.S COVID-19 vaccine or a placebo.

The chain joins TRBV7-3 to TRBJ2-1; TRBD2 aligns across 10 bases. The CDR3 has 15 amino acids. V was clipped by 6 bases and J by 3 bases; unmatched bases: 5. Germline assignment: CDR1 SGHTA and CDR2 FQGTGA. The CDR3 reads CASRPSGSFYNEQFF. The CDR3 bases are TGTGCCAGCAGGCCTAGCGGGAGTTTCTACAATGAGCAGTTCTTC. Using reference TRBV7-3 and TRBJ2-1 for the parts outside the CDR3, the full variable domain is GAGVSQTPSNKVTEKGKYVELRCDPISGHTALYWYRQSLGQGPEFLIYFQGTGAADDSGLPNDRFFAVRPEGSVSTLKIQRTERGDSAVYLCASRPSGSFYNEQFFGPGTRLTVL.

The chain employs TRBV10-3 and TRBJ2-3, with 13 bases identical to TRBD2. Germline V gene data show CDR1 as ENHRY and CDR2 as SYGVKD. The CDR3 consists of 17 residues. V lost 5 bases, J lost 2 bases, and 7 bases stayed unmatched. In DNA, the CDR3 is TGTGCCATCAGTACTATTGGACTAGCGGGGGTCACAGATACGCAGTATTTT. It is translated as CAISTIGLAGVTDTQYF.

This chain links TRBV5-1 with TRBJ1-3; no clear D. This CDR3 has 20 amino acids. V lost 4 bases and J 4 bases, leaving 30 bases between the germline ends. Germline-derived CDR1 and CDR2 are SGHRS and YFSETQ. The CDR3 region has the DNA TGCGCCAGCAGCCCCGAGTTTACACGGGAATCCCCTCTGGGGGGAAACACCATATATTTT. Protein product: CASSPEFTRESPLGGNTIYF. The variable domain in full, with the rest retrieved from reference TRBV5-1 and TRBJ1-3, is KAGVTQTPRYLIKTRGQQVTLSCSPISGHRSVSWYQQTPGQGLQFLFEYFSETQRNKGNFPGRFSGRQFSNSRSEMNVSTLELGDSALYLCASSPEFTRESPLGGNTIYFGEGSWLTVV.

The chain employs TRBV5-4 and TRBJ1-3; TRBD1 is a possible D gene (5 bases). Trimming removed 7 bases from V and 4 bases from J, with 12 bases in between. CDR3 length: 13 residues. Per germline, CDR1 SGHNT and CDR2 YYREEE (reference sequence). For the CDR3, the DNA is TGTGCCAGCCGTTCGGGGGACGGAAACACCATATATTTT. This translates into CASRSGDGNTIYF. Complete variable domain (other parts from reference TRBV5-4 and TRBJ1-3): ETGVTQSPTHLIKTRGQQVTLRCSSQSGHNTVSWYQQALGQGPQFIFQYYREEENGRGNFPPRFSGLQFPNYSSELNVNALELDDSALYLCASRSGDGNTIYFGEGSWLTVV.

The J gene is TRBJ1-5, the V gene TRBV10-3; D possibly corresponds to TRBD1 (6 bases). Germline V gene lookup returns CDR1 ENHRY and CDR2 SYGVKD. The CDR3 contains 18 residues. V was pared by 3 bases and J by 2 bases, with 20 bases between. The DNA of the CDR3 is TGTGCCATCAGTGAACGGGACACCCCGACGAGGGGCAATCAGCCCCAGCATTTT. It yields the protein CAISERDTPTRGNQPQHF.

The chain combines TRBV5-1 with TRBJ2-1; perhaps TRBD2 as D (7 bases). Germline-derived CDR1 and CDR2 are SGHRS and YFSETQ. Deletions cut 0 bases from V and 3 bases from J, with 13 bases between. The CDR3 has 16 amino acids. The CDR3 spells CASSLAWGGRYNEQFF. As DNA, the CDR3 is TGCGCCAGCAGCTTGGCCTGGGGGGGCCGCTACAATGAGCAGTTCTTC. The full variable domain, completed using reference TRBV5-1 and TRBJ2-1, is KAGVTQTPRYLIKTRGQQVTLSCSPISGHRSVSWYQQTPGQGLQFLFEYFSETQRNKGNFPGRFSGRQFSNSRSEMNVSTLELGDSALYLCASSLAWGGRYNEQFFGPGTRLTVL.

The genes are TRBV6-2 or TRBV6-3 and TRBJ1-5; no definite D call. Between the trimmed V and J ends, which lost 3 bases and 9 bases, there was a span of 9 bases. Germline CDR1 is MNHEY and CDR2 is SVGEGT. This CDR3 is 12 amino acids long. The CDR3 coding sequence is TGTGCCAGCAGTTATGGGCTGGGGCCCCAGCATTTT. It is translated as CASSYGLGPQHF.

The CDR3 DNA is TGTGCCAGCAGCTTGGGTGAGGGCCGGAACACAGATACGCAGTATTTT. Translating it yields CASSLGEGRNTDTQYF. The chain links TRBV5-6 to TRBJ2-3; tentative D call: TRBD2 (5 bases). The CDR3 covers 16 residues. Trimming took off 0 bases at V and 2 bases at J, with 13 bases between the two ends. Germline values: CDR1 SGHDT, CDR2 YYEEEE.

This clone was observed once. J is TRBJ2-2 and V is TRBV19; TRBD1 matches 8 bases. Looked up from germline, CDR1 is LNHDA and CDR2 is SQIVND (reference sequence). CDR3 length: 16 residues. Trimming removed 3 bases from V and 4 bases from J; junction bases left unmatched: 7. CDR3 region: CASSMARTGSTGELFF. DNA of the CDR3: TGTGCCAGTAGTATGGCTAGGACAGGGAGCACCGGGGAGCTGTTTTTT. The complete variable domain, with remaining parts taken from reference TRBV19 and TRBJ2-2, reads DGGITQSPKYLFRKEGQNVTLSCEQNLNHDAMYWYRQDPGQGLRLIYYSQIVNDFQKGDIAEGYSVSREKKESFPLTVTSAQKNPTAFYLCASSMARTGSTGELFFGEGSRLTVL.

The rearrangement links TRBV9 to TRBJ2-1, with D unresolved. V was pared by 7 bases and J by 4 bases, with 12 bases between. Germline V CDR1 and CDR2: SGDLS, YYNGEE. CDR3 size: 13 residues. CDR3 amino acids: CASETPGYNEQFF. Here the CDR3 DNA reads TGTGCCAGCGAGACACCTGGATACAATGAGCAGTTCTTC.

The chain recombines TRBV19 with TRBJ2-3; tentatively, D is TRBD1 (6 bases). The V gene lost 3 bases and the J gene lost 2 bases, with 18 bases spanning the gap. The CDR3 contains 17 residues. Looked up from germline, CDR1 is LNHDA and CDR2 is SQIVND (reference sequence). In DNA form, the CDR3 reads TGTGCCAGTAGTATGCGTCTGGGGGCCTCCTCCACAGATACGCAGTATTTT. Translation: CASSMRLGASSTDTQYF.

The rearrangement links TRBV18 to TRBJ2-7; TRBD1 aligns across 9 bases. There are 14 residues in the CDR3. Trimming took 3 bases from V and 2 from J; bases not matched to a gene: 2. Per germline, CDR1 KGHSH and CDR2 LQKENI. Written as DNA, the CDR3 is TGTGCCAGCTCACCGGGACAGGGCGCCTACGAGCAGTACGTC. It is translated as CASSPGQGAYEQYV.

This clone was observed a few times. The chain recombines TRBV6-6 with TRBJ2-3; no definite D call. From germline, CDR1 is MNHNY and CDR2 SVGAGI (reference sequence). The V end lost 4 bases, the J end lost 3 bases, and 8 bases lay between the germline ends. This CDR3 has 13 residues. CDR3 nucleotide sequence: TGTGCCAGCAGTTCGCAAGCGACAGATACGCAGTATTTT. This gives the protein CASSSQATDTQYF.

This clone appeared once. The chain carries TRBV5-5 and TRBJ2-1; D remains ambiguous. CDR1 and CDR2 (germline): SGHKS, YYEKEE (reference sequence). V was pared by 0 bases and J by 6 bases, with 7 bases between. The CDR3 totals 13 residues. The CDR3 sequence: CASSLGAVNEQFF. The CDR3 coding sequence is TGTGCCAGCAGCTTGGGTGCAGTCAATGAGCAGTTCTTC.

The J gene is TRBJ1-6, the V gene TRBV15, with D unresolved. Trimming shortened V by 0 bases and J by 6 bases, and 9 bases separated the two germline ends. The CDR3 covers 15 residues. The germline CDR1 and CDR2 sequences are LNHNV and YYDKDF (reference sequence). The CDR3, as DNA: TGTGCCACCAGCAGAGACGGCAGCTTTAATTCACCCCTCCACTTT. This translates into CATSRDGSFNSPLHF.

This chain joins TRBV9 and TRBJ2-3; a possible D gene is TRBD2 (6 bases). Germline loops: CDR1 SGDLS, CDR2 YYNGEE. CDR3 size: 17 residues. Trimming took off 4 bases at V and 2 bases at J, with 20 bases between the two ends. The CDR3 coding sequence is TGTGCCAGCAGCCGCTTCTGGGCGGGGAGCCTCACAGATACGCAGTATTTT. This encodes CASSRFWAGSLTDTQYF.

The chain is built from TRBV27 and TRBJ1-4; unclear D gene. Germline V gene data show CDR1 as MNHEY and CDR2 as SMNVEV (reference sequence). V was shortened by 5 bases and J by 5 bases, with 18 bases between the two germline ends. This CDR3 comprises 16 residues. The DNA for the CDR3 is TGTGCCAGCAGTCCGTCCGGGGAGGGTTTAAATGAAAAACTGTTTTTT. It is translated as CASSPSGEGLNEKLFF.